This T cell receptor beta chain stems from a study of graft-versus-host responses after intestinal transplantation. About the research overall: As for transplant type, recipients had multivisceral, liver-intestinal, or isolated intestinal grafts. Every one of the recipients received anti-thymocyte globulin induction and afterwards took tacrolimus and steroids for around 3 years. Study-level results: Early declines in HvG clones that occurred post-transplant were associated with peak circulating GvH clone levels.

The plating included roughly 200,000 irradiated, violet-dye-labeled stimulator cells together with roughly 200,000 CFSE-labeled responder cells. Sequencing was performed with immunoSEQ multiplex PCR; in TCRdb, only in-frame clones are kept and a portion is missing. The data hold roughly 20,000 clones, with about 48% observed a single time. The CDR3 loop spans 17 amino acids. This chain joins TRBV12-2 and TRBJ2-7; the table's D call, TRBD2, was not checked against the DNA. TRBV12-2 is a pseudogene. This specimen was alloreactive CD8+ T cells from a mixed lymphocyte reaction culture, taken before transplantation. The subset is: CFSE-low proliferating T cells sorted from approximately 6-day pre-transplant mixed lymphocyte reaction (GvH or HvG direction). This sequence was found in a human patient who was an organ donor for intestinal transplantation. CDR3 residues: CASRFMGTWLWRKEQYF. The CDR3 DNA follows: TGTGCAAGTCGCTTTATGGGGACTTGGCTGTGGCGAAAGGAGCAGTACTTC.